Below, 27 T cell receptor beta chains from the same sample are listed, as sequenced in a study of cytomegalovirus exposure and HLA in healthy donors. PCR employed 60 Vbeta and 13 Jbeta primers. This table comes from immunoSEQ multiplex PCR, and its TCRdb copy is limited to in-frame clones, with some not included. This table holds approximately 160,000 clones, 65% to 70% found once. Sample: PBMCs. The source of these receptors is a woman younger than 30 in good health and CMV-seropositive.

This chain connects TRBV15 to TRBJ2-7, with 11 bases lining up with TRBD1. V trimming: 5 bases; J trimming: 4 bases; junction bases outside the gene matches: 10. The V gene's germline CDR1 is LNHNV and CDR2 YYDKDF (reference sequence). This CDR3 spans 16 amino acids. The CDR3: CATSPRPGQGAYEQYF. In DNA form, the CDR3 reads TGTGCCACCAGCCCTAGACCCGGACAGGGGGCATACGAGCAGTACTTC.

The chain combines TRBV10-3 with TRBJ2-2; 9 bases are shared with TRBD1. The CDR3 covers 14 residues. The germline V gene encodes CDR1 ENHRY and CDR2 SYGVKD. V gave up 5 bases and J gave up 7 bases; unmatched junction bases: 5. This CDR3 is CAISTGGSSGELFF. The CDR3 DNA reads TGTGCCATCAGTACAGGGGGCTCTAGCGGGGAGCTGTTTTTT.

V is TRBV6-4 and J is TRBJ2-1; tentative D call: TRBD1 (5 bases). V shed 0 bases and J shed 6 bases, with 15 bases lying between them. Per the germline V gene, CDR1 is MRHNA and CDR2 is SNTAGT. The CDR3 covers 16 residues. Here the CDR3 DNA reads TGTGCCAGCAGTGACTCCCAAGGGGTTAGGGCCAATGAGCAGTTCTTC. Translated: CASSDSQGVRANEQFF.

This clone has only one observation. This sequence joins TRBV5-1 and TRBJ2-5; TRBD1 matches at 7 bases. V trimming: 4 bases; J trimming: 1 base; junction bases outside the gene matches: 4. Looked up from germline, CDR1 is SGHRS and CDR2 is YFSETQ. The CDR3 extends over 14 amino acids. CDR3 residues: CASSVAGGQETQYF. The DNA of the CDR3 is TGCGCCAGCAGCGTAGCAGGGGGCCAAGAGACCCAGTACTTC.

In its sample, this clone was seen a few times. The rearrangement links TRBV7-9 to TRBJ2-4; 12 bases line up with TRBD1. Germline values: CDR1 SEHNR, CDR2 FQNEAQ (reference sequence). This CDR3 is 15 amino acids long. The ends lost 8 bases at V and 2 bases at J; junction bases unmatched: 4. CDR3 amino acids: CASLGQGASKNIQYF. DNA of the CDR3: TGTGCCAGCTTGGGACAGGGGGCGTCCAAAAACATTCAGTACTTC.

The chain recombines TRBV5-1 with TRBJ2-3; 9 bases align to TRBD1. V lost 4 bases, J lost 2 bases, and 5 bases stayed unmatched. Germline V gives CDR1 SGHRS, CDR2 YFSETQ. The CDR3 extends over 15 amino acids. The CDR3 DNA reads TGCGCCAGCAGCCCCGGGACAGGGCCCACAGATACGCAGTATTTT. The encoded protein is CASSPGTGPTDTQYF.

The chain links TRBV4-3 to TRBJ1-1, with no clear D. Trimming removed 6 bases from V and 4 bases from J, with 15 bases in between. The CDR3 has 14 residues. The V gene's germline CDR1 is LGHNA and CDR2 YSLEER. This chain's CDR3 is CASSPGVVSTEAFF. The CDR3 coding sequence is TGCGCCAGCAGTCCCGGGGTGGTTAGCACTGAAGCTTTCTTT.

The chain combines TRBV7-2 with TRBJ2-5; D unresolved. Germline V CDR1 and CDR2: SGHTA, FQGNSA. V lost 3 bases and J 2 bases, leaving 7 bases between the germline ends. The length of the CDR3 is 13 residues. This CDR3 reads CASSFLLQETQYF. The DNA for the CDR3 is TGTGCCAGCAGCTTTTTACTGCAAGAGACCCAGTACTTC.

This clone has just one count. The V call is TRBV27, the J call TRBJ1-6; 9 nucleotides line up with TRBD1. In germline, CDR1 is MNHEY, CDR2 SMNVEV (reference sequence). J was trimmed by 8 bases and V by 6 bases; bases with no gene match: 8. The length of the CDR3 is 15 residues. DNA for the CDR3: TGTGCCAGCAGCCGGGACAGGGATATGTATTCACCCCTCCACTTT. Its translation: CASSRDRDMYSPLHF.

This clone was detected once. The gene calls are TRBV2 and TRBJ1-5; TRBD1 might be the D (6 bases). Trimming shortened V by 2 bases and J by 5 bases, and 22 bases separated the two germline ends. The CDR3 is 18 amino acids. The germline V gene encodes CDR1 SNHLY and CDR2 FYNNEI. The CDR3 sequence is CASSEMGGAFSLYQPQHF. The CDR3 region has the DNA TGTGCCAGCAGTGAAATGGGGGGGGCTTTTTCTCTTTATCAGCCCCAGCATTTT.

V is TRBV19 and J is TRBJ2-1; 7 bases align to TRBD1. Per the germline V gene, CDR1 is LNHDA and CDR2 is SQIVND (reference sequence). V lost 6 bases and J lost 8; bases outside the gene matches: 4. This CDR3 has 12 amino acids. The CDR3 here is CASRSGGDEQFF. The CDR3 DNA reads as TGTGCCAGTAGGTCAGGGGGAGATGAGCAGTTCTTC.

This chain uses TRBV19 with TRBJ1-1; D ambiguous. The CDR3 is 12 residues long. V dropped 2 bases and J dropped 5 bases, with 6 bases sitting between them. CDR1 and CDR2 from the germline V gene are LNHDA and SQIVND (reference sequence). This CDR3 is CASSIYPTEAFF. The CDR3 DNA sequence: TGTGCCAGTAGTATATATCCGACTGAAGCTTTCTTT.

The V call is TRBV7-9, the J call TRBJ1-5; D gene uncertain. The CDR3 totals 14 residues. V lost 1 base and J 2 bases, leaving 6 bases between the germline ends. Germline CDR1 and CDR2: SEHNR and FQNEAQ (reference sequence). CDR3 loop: CASSLGTGNQPQHF. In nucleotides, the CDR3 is TGTGCCAGCAGCTTAGGTACGGGCAATCAGCCCCAGCATTTT.

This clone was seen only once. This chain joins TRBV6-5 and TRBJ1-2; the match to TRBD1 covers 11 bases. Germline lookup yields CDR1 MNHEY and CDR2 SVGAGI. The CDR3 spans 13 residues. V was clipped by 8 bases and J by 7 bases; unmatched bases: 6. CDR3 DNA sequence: TGTGCCAGCGCCACGGGACAGGGGGTTGGCTACACCTTC. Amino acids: CASATGQGVGYTF.

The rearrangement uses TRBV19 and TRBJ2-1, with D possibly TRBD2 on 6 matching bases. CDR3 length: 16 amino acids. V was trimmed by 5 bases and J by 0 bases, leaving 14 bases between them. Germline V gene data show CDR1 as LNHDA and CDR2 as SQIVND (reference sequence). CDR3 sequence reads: CASSEPGRSSYNEQFF. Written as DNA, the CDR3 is TGTGCCAGTAGTGAACCAGGGAGGAGCTCCTACAATGAGCAGTTCTTC. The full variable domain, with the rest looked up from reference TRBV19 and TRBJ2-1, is DGGITQSPKYLFRKEGQNVTLSCEQNLNHDAMYWYRQDPGQGLRLIYYSQIVNDFQKGDIAEGYSVSREKKESFPLTVTSAQKNPTAFYLCASSEPGRSSYNEQFFGPGTRLTVL.

CDR3 region: CASRSGQAQETQYF. In DNA, the CDR3 is TGTGCCAGCAGATCAGGACAGGCCCAAGAGACCCAGTACTTC. V is TRBV7-2 and J is TRBJ2-5, with 7 bases that match TRBD1. The germline gives CDR1 SGHTA, CDR2 FQGNSA. The trim removed 6 bases at V and 1 base at J, leaving 5 bases unmatched. The CDR3 length is 14 residues. Complete variable domain (other parts from reference TRBV7-2 and TRBJ2-5): GAGVSQSPSNKVTEKGKDVELRCDPISGHTALYWYRQSLGQGLEFLIYFQGNSAPDKSGLPSDRFSAERTGGSVSTLTIQRTQQEDSAVYLCASRSGQAQETQYFGPGTRLLVL.

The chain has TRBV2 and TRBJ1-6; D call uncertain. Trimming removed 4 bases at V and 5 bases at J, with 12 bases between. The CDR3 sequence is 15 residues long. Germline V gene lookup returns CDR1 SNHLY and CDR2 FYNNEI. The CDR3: CASSVRVLNNSPLHF. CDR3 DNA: TGTGCCAGCAGTGTGCGGGTTCTCAATAATTCACCCCTCCACTTT.

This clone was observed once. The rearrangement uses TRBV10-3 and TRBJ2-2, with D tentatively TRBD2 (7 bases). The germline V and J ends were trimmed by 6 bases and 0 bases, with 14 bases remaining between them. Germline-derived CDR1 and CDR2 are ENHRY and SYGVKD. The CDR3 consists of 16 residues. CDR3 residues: CAIRLGGGTNTGELFF. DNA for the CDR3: TGTGCCATCAGGCTAGGGGGGGGGACGAACACCGGGGAGCTGTTTTTT.

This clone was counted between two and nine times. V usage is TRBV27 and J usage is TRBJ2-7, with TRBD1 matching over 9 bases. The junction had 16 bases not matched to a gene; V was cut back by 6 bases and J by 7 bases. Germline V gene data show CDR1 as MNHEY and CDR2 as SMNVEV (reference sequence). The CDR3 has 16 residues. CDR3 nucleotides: TGTGCCAGCAGGGGACAGGGTTCTCTGGTGTTACGAGAGCAGTACTTC. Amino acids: CASRGQGSLVLREQYF.

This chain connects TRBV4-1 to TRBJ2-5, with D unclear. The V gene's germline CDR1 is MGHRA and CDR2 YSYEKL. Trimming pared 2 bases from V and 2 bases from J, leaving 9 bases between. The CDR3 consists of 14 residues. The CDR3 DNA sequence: TGCGCCAGCAGCCAATACACATCGCAAGAGACCCAGTACTTC. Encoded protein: CASSQYTSQETQYF.

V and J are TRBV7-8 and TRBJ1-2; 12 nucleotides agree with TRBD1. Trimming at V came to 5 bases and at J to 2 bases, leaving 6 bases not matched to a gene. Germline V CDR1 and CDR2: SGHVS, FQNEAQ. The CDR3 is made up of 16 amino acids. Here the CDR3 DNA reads TGTGCCAGCAGCCGCGCGGGACAGGGGGCCAACTATGGCTACACCTTC. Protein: CASSRAGQGANYGYTF.

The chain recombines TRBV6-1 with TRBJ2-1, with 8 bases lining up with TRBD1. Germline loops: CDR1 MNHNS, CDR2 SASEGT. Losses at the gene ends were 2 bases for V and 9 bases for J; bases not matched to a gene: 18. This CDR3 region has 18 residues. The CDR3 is CASSERWDRYRIPGEQFF. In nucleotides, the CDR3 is TGTGCCAGCAGTGAAAGGTGGGACAGGTACAGGATCCCGGGTGAGCAGTTCTTC.

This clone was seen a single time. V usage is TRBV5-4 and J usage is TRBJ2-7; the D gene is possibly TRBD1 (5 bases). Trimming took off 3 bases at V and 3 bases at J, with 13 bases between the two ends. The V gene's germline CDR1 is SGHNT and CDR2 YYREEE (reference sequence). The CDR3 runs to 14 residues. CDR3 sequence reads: CASSSLGHHYEQYF. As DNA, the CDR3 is TGTGCCAGCAGCTCGCTGGGGCACCACTACGAGCAGTACTTC.

CDR3 sequence (DNA): TGTGCCAGCAGCTTGCTTCTATCCACAGATACGCAGTATTTT. This translates into CASSLLLSTDTQYF. This chain uses TRBV7-6 with TRBJ2-3, with D unclear. The CDR3 runs to 14 residues. V shed 3 bases and J shed 2 bases, with 9 bases lying between them. Germline V gives CDR1 SGHVS, CDR2 FNYEAQ.

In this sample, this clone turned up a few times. This CDR3 is CASSFGTSGVTDTQYF. The CDR3 DNA reads TGTGCCAGCAGCTTTGGGACTAGCGGAGTCACAGATACGCAGTATTTT. V gene TRBV5-4 combines with J gene TRBJ2-3; 11 bases line up with TRBD2. CDR3 length equals 16 residues. The junction had 4 bases not matched to a gene; V was cut back by 2 bases and J by 2 bases. Per germline, CDR1 SGHNT and CDR2 YYREEE (reference sequence).

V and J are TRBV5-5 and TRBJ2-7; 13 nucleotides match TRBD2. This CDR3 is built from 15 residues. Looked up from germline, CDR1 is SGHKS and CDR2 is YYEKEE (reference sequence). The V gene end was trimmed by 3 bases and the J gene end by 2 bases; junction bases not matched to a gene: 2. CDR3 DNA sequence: TGTGCCAGCAGCTCAGGACTAGCGGGAGCCTACGAGCAGTACTTC. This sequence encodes CASSSGLAGAYEQYF.

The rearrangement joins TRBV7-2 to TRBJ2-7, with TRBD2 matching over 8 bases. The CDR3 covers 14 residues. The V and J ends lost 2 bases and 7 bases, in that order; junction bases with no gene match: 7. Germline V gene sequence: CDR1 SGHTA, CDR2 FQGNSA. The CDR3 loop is CASSLYYSGGEQYF. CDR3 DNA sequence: TGTGCCAGCAGCTTATATTACAGCGGGGGTGAGCAGTACTTC.